One sample yielded the 23 T cell receptor beta chains listed below, sequenced in a study of T-cell memory formation after mild COVID-19. TCRdb itself ran the 5' RACE reads through MiXCR, one entry per CDR3 protein. The profile covers some 310,000 distinct CDR3 sequences, with less than 25% appearing a single time and approximately 22% taken by the ten largest. The sequenced sample consisted of PBMCs or a T cell subset sorted from them (not recorded which). Every receptor here comes from a man in his late teens or twenties who had mild COVID-19 (a few samples of this study predate the infection). Cell type and time point are not known.

This clonotype was seen a few times. Here the CDR3 DNA reads TGCGCCAGCAGCGGCCGGGGACGCGGGGGAACCACCTACGAGCAGTACTTC. Amino acids: CASSGRGRGGTTYEQYF. This rearrangement joins TRBV5-1 to TRBJ2-7; the match to TRBD2 covers 7 bases. Germline lookup yields CDR1 SGHRS and CDR2 YFSETQ. V was pared by 4 bases and J by 2 bases, with 15 bases of the junction left unmatched. The CDR3 loop spans 17 amino acids.

The chain joins TRBV24-1 to TRBJ2-3; D gene unclear. Trimming removed 4 bases from V and 4 bases from J, with 11 bases in between. The CDR3 totals 14 residues. Germline V gene sequence: CDR1 KGHDR, CDR2 SFDVKD. The CDR3 sequence: CATSDPDRPDTQYF. CDR3 DNA sequence: TGTGCCACCAGTGACCCTGACCGCCCAGATACGCAGTATTTT.

The sample holds a few counts of this clonotype. V gene TRBV6-2 or TRBV6-3 combines with J gene TRBJ2-1; 8 bases are a match to TRBD2. This CDR3 has 15 amino acids. Germline V gene lookup returns CDR1 MNHEY and CDR2 SVGEGT. V lost 5 bases to trimming and J lost 6 bases; unmatched junction nucleotides: 9. This chain's CDR3 is CASSPRGGSSNEQFF. CDR3 bases: TGTGCCAGCAGTCCCCGGGGGGGGAGCAGCAATGAGCAGTTCTTC.

This sequence joins TRBV24-1 and TRBJ1-2; D gene uncertain. Germline V CDR1 and CDR2: KGHDR, SFDVKD. V gave up 9 bases and J gave up 3 bases, with 10 bases separating them. The length of the CDR3 is 12 residues. The DNA of the CDR3 is TGTGCCACCGAATCCAAGGACTATGGCTACACCTTC. Residues: CATESKDYGYTF.

The gene calls are TRBV4-2 and TRBJ1-2; 7 bases agree with TRBD1. The CDR3 spans 15 residues. J lost 4 bases, V lost 1 base, and 6 bases had no gene match. Per the germline V gene, CDR1 is LGHNA and CDR2 is YNFKEQ. For the CDR3, the DNA is TGTGCCAGCAGCCAAGTGACAGGGAACCTCTATGGCTACACCTTC. It yields the protein CASSQVTGNLYGYTF.

This clonotype has ten or more counts. The V call is TRBV24-1, the J call TRBJ2-7; 10 bases align to TRBD1. Unmatched junction bases numbered 13, after V lost 12 bases and J lost 3 bases. Germline lookup yields CDR1 KGHDR and CDR2 SFDVKD. The CDR3 contains 15 residues. The CDR3 DNA reads TGTGCCCCCCAGGCTCGGGACAGGGGACTCTACGAGCAGTACGTC. Protein: CAPQARDRGLYEQYV.

This clonotype has just a few counts. This chain joins TRBV6-6 and TRBJ1-3; no firm D call. Per the germline V gene, CDR1 is MNHNY and CDR2 is SVGAGI (reference sequence). The CDR3 covers 15 residues. V lost 8 bases and J 6 bases, leaving 20 bases between the germline ends. The CDR3 here is CASRLVVGLENTIYF. The CDR3 nucleotides are TGTGCCAGCCGTCTGGTTGTGGGATTGGAAAACACCATATATTTT.

The J gene is TRBJ2-1, the V gene TRBV29-1, with 8 bases matching TRBD2. Per germline, CDR1 SQVTM and CDR2 ANQGSEA. This CDR3 contains 13 residues. The V gene end was trimmed by 5 bases and the J gene end by 8 bases; junction bases not matched to a gene: 8. The CDR3 nucleotides are TGCAGCGTTACACTAGCGGCCCGGTATGAGCAGTTCTTC. Its translation: CSVTLAARYEQFF.

This clonotype came up many times. V and J are TRBV20-1 and TRBJ2-1; D perhaps matches TRBD2 (5 bases). Trimming took 1 base from V and 5 from J, leaving 15 bases between them. The CDR3 has 15 amino acids. Germline values: CDR1 DFQATT, CDR2 SNEGSKA (reference sequence). This chain's CDR3 is CSARVLGLADNEQFF. DNA of the CDR3: TGCAGTGCTAGAGTTCTGGGTCTAGCTGACAATGAGCAGTTCTTC.

A few counts support this clonotype. V gene TRBV6-5 combines with J gene TRBJ2-3, with D possibly matching TRBD1 (7 bases). From germline, CDR1 is MNHEY and CDR2 SVGAGI. This CDR3 spans 21 amino acids. V was shortened by 2 bases and J by 0 bases, with 27 bases between the two germline ends. The CDR3 DNA reads TGTGCCAGCAGTTACGCCCGGGACAGCCCGGCGGCGAGCGGGAGCACAGATACGCAGTATTTT. Translation gives CASSYARDSPAASGSTDTQYF.

The genes are TRBV11-3 and TRBJ2-1; no reliable D call. CDR1 and CDR2 from the germline V gene are SGHNT and YENEEA. The CDR3 is 14 amino acids. V lost 1 base to trimming and J lost 4 bases, with 8 bases between them. CDR3 in DNA: TGTGCCAGCAGCTTAGGAGAGGAGTACAATGAGCAGTTCTTC. Protein product: CASSLGEEYNEQFF.

CDR3 residues: CASSHARQRQETQYF. In nucleotides, the CDR3 is TGCGCCAGCAGCCATGCACGGCAGAGGCAAGAGACCCAGTACTTC. The chain links TRBV5-1 to TRBJ2-5; no definite D call. Deletions cut 4 bases from V and 2 bases from J, with 15 bases between. There are 15 residues in the CDR3. Germline-derived CDR1 and CDR2 are SGHRS and YFSETQ.

A few counts support this clonotype. The rearrangement joins TRBV7-3 to TRBJ2-5; D unclear. The V and J ends lost 5 bases and 2 bases respectively, with 12 bases between them. The CDR3 runs 14 residues. Germline CDR1 reads SGHTA; CDR2 reads FQGTGA. Here the CDR3 DNA reads TGTGCCAGCAGCCCCAACGGCAGGCAAGAGACCCAGTACTTC. This encodes CASSPNGRQETQYF.

This clonotype has a handful of counts. The chain uses TRBV6-5 and TRBJ1-3; D is perhaps TRBD1 (5 bases). The length of the CDR3 is 16 residues. CDR1 is MNHEY and CDR2 is SVGAGI in the germline V gene. V dropped 2 bases and J dropped 0 bases, with 11 bases sitting between them. The CDR3 protein is CASSYGDPSSGNTIYF. CDR3 coding DNA: TGTGCCAGCAGTTACGGGGACCCGTCCTCTGGAAACACCATATATTTT.

The J gene is TRBJ2-7, the V gene TRBV6-1; D call uncertain. Germline CDR1 MNHNS, CDR2 SASEGT. Trimming shortened V by 1 base and J by 0 bases, and 7 bases separated the two germline ends. The CDR3 runs 14 residues. The CDR3 loop reads CASSEVGSSYEQYV. The CDR3, as DNA: TGTGCCAGCAGTGAAGTAGGCAGCTCCTACGAGCAGTACGTC.

The rearrangement joins TRBV4-2 to TRBJ1-1; no firm D call. There are 16 residues in the CDR3. With 6 bases removed from V and 2 bases from J, the gap between germline ends came to 19 bases. The germline CDR1 and CDR2 sequences are LGHNA and YNFKEQ. CDR3: CASRTQMTLSNTEAFF. Here the CDR3 DNA reads TGTGCCAGCAGAACACAAATGACACTTTCAAACACTGAAGCTTTCTTT.

The chain links TRBV6-6 to TRBJ2-1, with 7 bases identical to TRBD1. CDR1 and CDR2 (germline): MNHNY, SVGAGI (reference sequence). The CDR3 is made up of 15 amino acids. V gave up 2 bases and J gave up 6 bases; unmatched junction bases: 7. The CDR3 DNA reads as TGTGCCAGCAGTTACACAGGGGCATCTTCCAATGAGCAGTTCTTC. It yields the protein CASSYTGASSNEQFF.

This clonotype came up once. This chain connects TRBV5-1 to TRBJ2-1; TRBD2 matches at 8 bases. Germline V gene data show CDR1 as SGHRS and CDR2 as YFSETQ. V trimming: 0 bases; J trimming: 10 bases; junction bases outside the gene matches: 6. The length of the CDR3 is 14 residues. The CDR3 sequence is CASSLGLAWGEQFF. CDR3 bases: TGCGCCAGCAGCTTGGGACTAGCGTGGGGAGAGCAGTTCTTC.

This clonotype appeared a few times. The rearrangement uses TRBV18 and TRBJ1-1; no definite D call. Trimming took 5 bases from V and 6 from J, leaving 10 bases between them. The CDR3 length is 12 residues. Germline-derived CDR1 and CDR2 are KGHSH and LQKENI. The CDR3 here is CASSFRHSEAFF. The CDR3 coding sequence is TGTGCCAGCTCATTCCGACACTCTGAAGCTTTCTTT.

This clonotype was counted only a few times. The rearrangement links TRBV20-1 to TRBJ2-5; D perhaps matches TRBD1 (5 bases). V lost 4 bases, J lost 1 base, and 10 bases lay in between. Germline V lookup: CDR1 DFQATT, CDR2 SNEGSKA (reference sequence). The CDR3 runs to 13 residues. The CDR3 nucleotides read TGCAGTGCTACAGGACACCGCCAAGAGACCCAGTACTTC. Its translation: CSATGHRQETQYF.

This chain uses TRBV6-2 or TRBV6-3 with TRBJ2-5, with D perhaps given as TRBD1 or TRBD2 (5 bases each). V was pared by 6 bases and J by 2 bases, with 16 bases between. Germline V gene lookup returns CDR1 MNHEY and CDR2 SVGEGT. The CDR3 has 15 residues. The CDR3 DNA follows: TGTGCCAGCAGAAAAGGGACCCAGCGGCAAGAGACCCAGTACTTC. Encoded protein: CASRKGTQRQETQYF.

This clonotype has just a few counts. CDR3 protein: CASSVQAGNTGELFF. The CDR3 nucleotides read TGTGCCAGCAGTGTACAGGCAGGGAACACCGGGGAGCTGTTTTTT. This chain uses TRBV6-4 with TRBJ2-2, with D tentatively TRBD1 (5 bases). The V and J ends lost 4 bases and 1 base respectively, with 10 bases between them. The CDR3 is made up of 15 amino acids. Germline V gene data show CDR1 as MRHNA and CDR2 as SNTAGT.

This clonotype appeared a few times. The gene calls are TRBV9 and TRBJ2-4; no reliable D call. Germline V gives CDR1 SGDLS, CDR2 YYNGEE. CDR3 length: 14 amino acids. V lost 3 bases to trimming and J lost 7 bases, with 14 bases between them. The CDR3 DNA follows: TGTGCCAGCAGCGCTGACCGGAGTGGTAACATTCAGTACTTC. As protein: CASSADRSGNIQYF.